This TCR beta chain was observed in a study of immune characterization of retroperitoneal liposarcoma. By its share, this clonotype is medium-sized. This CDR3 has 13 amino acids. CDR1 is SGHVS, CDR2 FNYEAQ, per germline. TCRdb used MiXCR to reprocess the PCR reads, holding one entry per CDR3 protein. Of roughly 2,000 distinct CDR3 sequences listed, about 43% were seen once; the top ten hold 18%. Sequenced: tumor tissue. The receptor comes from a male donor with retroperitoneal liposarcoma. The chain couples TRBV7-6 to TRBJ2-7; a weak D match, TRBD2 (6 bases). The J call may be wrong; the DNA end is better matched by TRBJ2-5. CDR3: CASSLEGLGTQYF. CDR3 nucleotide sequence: TGTGCCAGCAGCTTAGAGGGACTGGGGACCCAGTACTTC.